This entry concerns a single T cell receptor (beta chain). These data originate in a study of blood T cell repertoires in COVID-19. Enrollees, about 18 to 89 years old, lived in 20 to 25 US areas. The table came from immunoSEQ multiplex PCR; TCRdb's copy has only in-frame clones and leaves some out. The sample consists of a few hundred thousand clones, 88% of them appearing once. Sequencing was performed on PBMCs or T cells enriched from blood (not recorded which). This clonotype was obtained from a woman between 40 and 55 years old who had recovered from COVID-19.

CDR3 in DNA: TGTGCCAGCAGCTTAAAGGGGCAGGGGAACTATGGCTACACCTTC. This encodes CASSLKGQGNYGYTF. The rearrangement uses TRBV7-9 and TRBJ1-2; tentative D call: TRBD1 (6 bases). The germline V and J ends were trimmed by 2 bases and 2 bases, with 12 bases remaining between them. From germline, CDR1 is SEHNR and CDR2 FQNEAQ (reference sequence). This CDR3 spans 15 amino acids.